This T cell receptor (beta chain) was sequenced in a study of chemoradiotherapy in HPV16-positive cancers. Overall study findings and caveats: Candidate HPV-specific clones and E7-related TCR motifs grew in tumor during treatment.

Points on this clone: The antigen remains undetermined.

This CDR3 is 14 amino acids long. Germline loops: CDR1 LNHDA, CDR2 SQIVND (reference sequence). V was shortened by 0 bases and J by 8 bases, with 10 bases between the two germline ends. TCRdb keeps only in-frame clones here, not all; method: immunoSEQ multiplex PCR. This sample has roughly 16,000 clones, with over 90% found just once. The clonotype comes from a human donor with HPV-associated anogenital cancer. This chain connects TRBV19 to TRBJ1-4; no reliable D call. The sample in question was blood, obtained from a patient who underwent chemoradiotherapy. Written as DNA, the CDR3 is TGTGCCAGTAGTATAGAGCCAATACCCGAAAAACTGTTTTTT. It is translated as CASSIEPIPEKLFF.